The 13 T cell receptor beta chains in this list originate from one sample, sequenced in a study of blood T cell repertoires in COVID-19. Repertoires were generated with immunoSEQ multiplex PCR, while TCRdb's copy carries only in-frame clones and drops some. The sample has some 300,000 clones, roughly 86% seen once. Sequencing was done on a sample of peripheral blood. Receptor source: a man in his 70s with acute or convalescent COVID-19.

The chain has TRBV9 and TRBJ2-3; 7 bases are shared with TRBD2. The CDR3 has 16 residues. Trimming took 0 bases from V and 2 from J; bases not matched to a gene: 6. Germline V gene lookup returns CDR1 SGDLS and CDR2 YYNGEE. CDR3 amino acids: CASSVGAGVFTDTQYF. CDR3 bases: TGTGCCAGCAGCGTAGGGGCGGGAGTTTTCACAGATACGCAGTATTTT.

V is TRBV4-2 and J is TRBJ1-6; D is possibly TRBD1 (5 bases). This CDR3 contains 15 residues. V was pared by 0 bases and J by 7 bases, with 10 bases between. CDR1 LGHNA and CDR2 YNFKEQ come from the germline V gene. The CDR3 region is CASSQDRAGNSPLHF. The DNA of the CDR3 is TGTGCCAGCAGCCAAGATCGGGCAGGGAATTCACCCCTCCACTTT.

This sequence joins TRBV30 and TRBJ1-2; maybe TRBD1 (5 bases). Germline-derived CDR1 and CDR2 are GTSNPN and SVGIG (reference sequence). The CDR3 sequence is 11 residues long. V lost 7 bases, J lost 6 bases, and 12 bases lay in between. The CDR3, as DNA: TGTGCCTCCGGAGGGGTAGATGGCTACACCTTC. Translating it yields CASGGVDGYTF.

This chain connects TRBV7-8 to TRBJ2-7; 7 nucleotides match TRBD1. CDR1 and CDR2 from the germline V gene are SGHVS and FQNEAQ. This CDR3 comprises 15 residues. J gave up 3 bases and V 2 bases, and 7 bases lay outside the gene matches. The CDR3 loop reads CASSLSRDRDYEQYF. DNA for the CDR3: TGTGCCAGCAGCTTAAGCAGAGACAGGGACTACGAGCAGTACTTC.

Many counts were recorded for this clone. This chain connects TRBV6-5 to TRBJ1-3; D is ambiguous. This CDR3 is 16 amino acids long. The ends were cut back, 0 bases at V and 0 bases at J, with 9 bases in the middle. From germline, CDR1 is MNHEY and CDR2 SVGAGI. The CDR3: CASSYSSGVSGNTIYF. CDR3 nucleotides: TGTGCCAGCAGTTACTCGAGCGGGGTCTCTGGAAACACCATATATTTT.

The chain is built from TRBV6-5 and TRBJ2-1; the D gene is possibly TRBD1 (6 bases). Deletions cut 0 bases from V and 9 bases from J, with 18 bases between. Germline V gene data show CDR1 as MNHEY and CDR2 as SVGAGI. The CDR3 has 16 residues. CDR3 in DNA: TGTGCCAGCAGTTACTCGTACCACAGGGTGGCGAGTGAGCAGTTCTTC. Encoded protein: CASSYSYHRVASEQFF.

The rearrangement uses TRBV5-4 and TRBJ2-1; 8 bases map to TRBD2. CDR1 and CDR2 from the germline V gene are SGHNT and YYREEE (reference sequence). V shed 4 bases and J 6 bases; nucleotides not matched to a gene: 9. This CDR3 is 15 amino acids long. The DNA of the CDR3 is TGTGCCAGCAGCAACATAGCGGGATTACGCAATGAGCAGTTCTTC. Translating gives CASSNIAGLRNEQFF.

The chain recombines TRBV2 with TRBJ2-5, with TRBD2 as a possible D gene (6 bases). V shed 6 bases and J shed 3 bases, with 11 bases lying between them. Germline CDR1 SNHLY, CDR2 FYNNEI. This CDR3 is 13 amino acids long. The CDR3 DNA is TGTGCCAGCAGCTCCGGGAGCAAAGAGACCCAGTACTTC. Translating it yields CASSSGSKETQYF.

V and J are TRBV12-3 or TRBV12-4 and TRBJ2-7; TRBD1 is a possible D gene (5 bases). V was cut by 5 bases and J by 3 bases, with 11 bases left in between. The CDR3 is 13 residues long. In DNA form, the CDR3 reads TGTGCCAGCAGTATGGACATTCTCTACGAGCAGTACTTC. Translating gives CASSMDILYEQYF.

This clone was seen a few times. The chain employs TRBV19 and TRBJ2-1, with D possibly matching TRBD2 (6 bases). V was clipped by 4 bases and J by 9 bases, with 19 bases between them. This CDR3 comprises 15 residues. Germline V gene lookup returns CDR1 LNHDA and CDR2 SQIVND (reference sequence). The CDR3 coding sequence is TGTGCCAGTAGTACCGAAACCGCCCGGGGAGGTGAGCAGTTCTTC. Its translation is CASSTETARGGEQFF.

J is TRBJ1-1 and V is TRBV18; TRBD1 matches 11 bases. The CDR3 spans 16 residues. V shed 1 base and J 0 bases; nucleotides not matched to a gene: 1. Germline V lookup: CDR1 KGHSH, CDR2 LQKENI. CDR3 nucleotides: TGTGCCAGCTCACCACAGGGACAGGGGGTGAACACTGAAGCTTTCTTT. It translates to CASSPQGQGVNTEAFF.

This chain links TRBV5-1 with TRBJ2-5; TRBD2 matches 12 bases. Trimming at V came to 4 bases and at J to 4 bases, leaving 8 bases not matched to a gene. The CDR3 spans 16 residues. CDR1 and CDR2 from the germline V gene are SGHRS and YFSETQ. CDR3 coding DNA: TGCGCCAGCAGCCCGGGGGCTAGCGGGGGGGCAGAGACCCAGTACTTC. Its protein product is CASSPGASGGAETQYF.

This chain links TRBV6-6 with TRBJ2-7, with TRBD1 identical over 8 bases. CDR3 size: 14 residues. J gave up 2 bases and V 1 base, and 1 base lay outside the gene matches. Germline lookup yields CDR1 MNHNY and CDR2 SVGAGI (reference sequence). In DNA, the CDR3 is TGTGCCAGCAGTTACTTGGGACAGGCCTACGAGCAGTACTTC. It encodes CASSYLGQAYEQYF.